Detailed here is one TCR beta chain. What it binds is unknown. Repertoires were generated with immunoSEQ multiplex PCR, while TCRdb's copy carries only in-frame clones and drops some. The sample contains about 82,000 clones, around nine tenths of which appear only once. All glioblastoma patients lacked an isocitrate dehydrogenase mutation. Germline CDR1 SQVTM, CDR2 ANQGSEA. J lost 4 bases, V lost 0 bases, and 16 bases had no gene match. The CDR3 loop spans 19 amino acids. This sample was taken from a study of glioma-infiltrating T cells after dendritic cell vaccination. About the research overall: Patients had newly diagnosed or recurrent glioblastoma and received dendritic cell vaccines.

Findings of the study overall: Patients with more pretreatment TILs had longer time to progression and survival. The cohort had few patients with full blood and tumor sets.

The receptor comes from a human donor with glioblastoma. The specimen comprised blood, sampled before dendritic cell vaccination. This rearrangement joins TRBV29-1 to TRBJ2-2; 8 nucleotides align to TRBD1. CDR3 nucleotide sequence: TGCAGCGTTGAAGATAGAGGACAGGGTCCACTACACTCCACCGGGGAGCTGTTTTTT. Its protein product is CSVEDRGQGPLHSTGELFF.